The clone carrying this TCR beta chain has a handful of counts. Antigen unknown. CDR3 length equals 16 residues. CDR1 is MNHNS and CDR2 is SASEGT in the germline V gene. V was clipped by 3 bases and J by 3 bases; unmatched bases: 8. The repertoire was sequenced with immunoSEQ multiplex PCR; TCRdb's copy has only in-frame clones and lacks some. The table records around 99,000 clones, 87% of them present only once. This sample was taken from a study of graft-versus-host responses after intestinal transplantation. Study results and caveats: Researchers found peak circulating GvH clone levels linked to early post-transplant HvG declines.

The starting material was unstimulated CD4+ T cells sorted from spleen or lymph node cells, obtained before transplant. The chain carries TRBV6-1 and TRBJ2-3; TRBD1 agrees at 8 bases. The source is a human donor who was the organ donor for an intestinal transplant. CDR3 DNA: TGTGCCAGCAGTGAGCGGACAGGGCGGTGGACAGATACGCAGTATTTT. As protein: CASSERTGRWTDTQYF.